This T cell receptor beta chain was identified during a study of Ad26.COV2.S vaccination and SARS-CoV-2 variants. This clone came up once. What it binds is not known. Between the trimmed V and J ends, which lost 4 bases and 3 bases, there was a span of 15 bases. This CDR3 region has 15 residues. Germline lookup yields CDR1 MNHEY and CDR2 SVGAGI. General study points: Non-spike TCR breadth showed similarity between vaccine and placebo recipients.

The data were produced by immunoSEQ multiplex PCR, yet TCRdb's version contains in-frame clones alone and is incomplete. The sample lists 300,000 to 450,000 clones; around 92% were seen once. Sequencing was performed on peripheral blood, taken after recovery from COVID-19. V and J are TRBV6-5 and TRBJ1-1, with D uncertain. The source is a human donor who had recovered from COVID-19. This CDR3 is CASSSRRVSDTEAFF. Here the CDR3 DNA reads TGTGCCAGCAGTTCCCGCCGGGTTTCGGACACTGAAGCTTTCTTT.